The TCR beta chain described here comes from a study of CD8 T cells in ankylosing spondylitis (dated by TCRdb to about 2017). Study-level background: The study set out to find disease-linked TCR variants by profiling T cell receptor beta repertoires in ankylosing spondylitis patients and healthy donors. The full study cohort comprised 25 ankylosing spondylitis patients and approximately 100 healthy donors. Peripheral blood samples were taken, and synovial fluid was additionally collected from ankylosing spondylitis patients. Points the paper makes about the study in general: Blood from ankylosing spondylitis patients appeared to be characterized by a TCR beta motif composed of about eight highly homologous amino acid variants. Some motif variants were previously reported in synovial fluid and blood of reactive arthritis patients, suggesting common disease-initiation mechanisms. A CD8+ phenotype was shown by the disease-linked clones, which were found at relatively low frequencies in peripheral blood. The disease-linked clones were reported to be significantly enriched in matched synovial fluid samples from ankylosing spondylitis patients.

The junction shows trimming of 6 bases on V and 5 bases on J, plus 15 bases between the germline ends. The CDR3 sequence holds 14 residues, the cysteine and phenylalanine included. Of the read, only the CDR3 DNA is kept; its 42 bases are in frame from base 1. This clonotype was counted many times. Which antigen it targets is not known. The sample holds no much larger clone one base away, and base qualities are not on file. Sequencing used an Illumina HiSeq 2500. Quantitative 5'-RACE with molecular barcodes was used to prepare TCR beta libraries. Turning to the authors' computational methods: To identify disease-linked TCR variants, a new computational method was used, one built on a probabilistic model of VDJ rearrangement. The public reads were run again by TCRdb, first through fastp at Q25 and then through MiXCR, and only productive beta chains were kept. Rows merge per CDR3 protein into single entries with the most common DNA and genes. These V and J calls originate from TCRdb's pipeline instead of the authors' own analysis. For this sample there are about 220,000 distinct CDR3 sequences; over 9.5% appear just once. Approximately 20% of the sample rests with the top ten.

The rearranged segments are TRBV12-3 or TRBV12-4 and TRBJ2-3, with no confidently assigned D gene. Sequencing was done on a sample of blood, either unsorted or a sorted T cell fraction (not recorded which). This clonotype originated in a male donor with ankylosing spondylitis or in good health (not recorded which). The nucleotide sequence reads TGTGCCAGCAGCCATTCAGAGTCCTTAGATACGCAGTATTTT. Its protein reads: CASSHSESLDTQYF.